A single sample gave rise to the 6 T cell receptor beta chains below, sequenced in a study of blood T cell repertoires in COVID-19. This table comes from immunoSEQ multiplex PCR, and its TCRdb copy is limited to in-frame clones, with some not included. Here the sample spans some 130,000 clones, more than 65% being singletons. The material sequenced was peripheral blood. Receptors originate from a man older than 75 with acute or convalescent COVID-19.

This chain links TRBV4-1 with TRBJ2-7; 10 bases agree with TRBD1. CDR1 is MGHRA, CDR2 YSYEKL, per germline. The CDR3 totals 15 residues. After removal of 5 bases from V and 9 bases from J, the junction contained 13 bases not matched to a gene. The CDR3 here is CASSLGQGPGGGQYF. The CDR3 DNA reads as TGCGCCAGCAGCTTGGGACAGGGGCCGGGGGGAGGGCAGTACTTC.

V and J are TRBV7-2 and TRBJ1-6, with 7 bases identical to TRBD1. Germline V gene sequence: CDR1 SGHTA, CDR2 FQGNSA. J gave up 8 bases and V 5 bases, and 3 bases lay outside the gene matches. The CDR3 is 13 residues long. CDR3 sequence reads: CASSAQGDSPLHF. The DNA of the CDR3 is TGTGCCAGCAGCGCTCAGGGGGATTCACCCCTCCACTTT.

This chain connects TRBV4-1 to TRBJ1-6, with 10 bases identical to TRBD1. This CDR3 is 19 amino acids long. With 4 bases clipped from V and 5 bases from J, the junction kept 14 bases outside the gene matches. CDR1 and CDR2 from the germline V gene are MGHRA and YSYEKL. CDR3: CASSRLPPTGGADNSPLHF. The CDR3 DNA reads TGCGCCAGCAGCCGCTTACCCCCGACAGGGGGCGCGGATAATTCACCCCTCCACTTT.

The chain recombines TRBV28 with TRBJ1-3, with D possibly being TRBD1 (5 bases). Per germline, CDR1 MDHEN and CDR2 SYDVKM. This CDR3 spans 15 amino acids. The V end lost 6 bases, the J end lost 0 bases, and 12 bases lay between the germline ends. The CDR3 sequence: CASRGDPFSGNTIYF. For the CDR3, the DNA is TGTGCCAGCAGAGGGGATCCTTTCTCTGGAAACACCATATATTTT. Drawing the rest from reference TRBV28 and TRBJ1-3, the complete variable domain is DVKVTQSSRYLVKRTGEKVFLECVQDMDHENMFWYRQDPGLGLRLIYFSYDVKMKEKGDIPEGYSVSREKKERFSLILESASTNQTSMYLCASRGDPFSGNTIYFGEGSWLTVV.

The CDR3 DNA reads TGTGCCAGCAGCTTAGCCGGACAGGGGAGAAATTCACCCCTCCACTTT. Its translation: CASSLAGQGRNSPLHF. This rearrangement joins TRBV11-2 to TRBJ1-6; 9 bases match TRBD1. V shed 1 base and J 7 bases; nucleotides not matched to a gene: 5. This CDR3 has 16 residues. Germline V gene lookup returns CDR1 SGHAT and CDR2 FQNNGV.

This clone was recorded a few times. This chain uses TRBV7-9 with TRBJ2-7; possible D gene TRBD2, 6 bases. Germline loops: CDR1 SEHNR, CDR2 FQNEAQ (reference sequence). CDR3 size: 14 residues. V was pared by 2 bases and J by 6 bases, with 14 bases between. CDR3 DNA: TGTGCCAGCAGCTTAAATCCCGGGGGAAGCGAGCAGTACTTC. This translates into CASSLNPGGSEQYF.